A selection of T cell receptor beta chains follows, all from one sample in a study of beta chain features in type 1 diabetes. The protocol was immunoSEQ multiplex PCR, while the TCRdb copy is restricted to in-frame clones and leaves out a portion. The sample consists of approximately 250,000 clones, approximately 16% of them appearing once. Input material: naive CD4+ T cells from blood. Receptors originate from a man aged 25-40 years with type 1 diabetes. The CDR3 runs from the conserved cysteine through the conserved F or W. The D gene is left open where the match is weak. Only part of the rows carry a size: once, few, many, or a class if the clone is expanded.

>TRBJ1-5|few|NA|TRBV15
TGTGCCACCAGCAGAGATACCCAGGGCGGCGGGCAGCCCCAGCATTTT
CATSRDTQGGGQPQHF
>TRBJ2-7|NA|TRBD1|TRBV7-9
TGTGCCAGCAGCCCCCAAGGGACAGGCGACGAGCAGTACTTC
CASSPQGTGDEQYF
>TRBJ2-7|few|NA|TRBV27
TGTGCCAGCAGTTTGGGTAGGACCTACGAGCAGTACTTC
CASSLGRTYEQYF
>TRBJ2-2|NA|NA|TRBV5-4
TGTGCCAGCAGCACCTCGACCACCGGGGAGCTGTTTTTT
CASSTSTTGELFF
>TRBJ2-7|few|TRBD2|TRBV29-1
TGCAGCGTTGGTGGACTAGCGGGCAAGCCCTACGAGCAGTACTTC
CSVGGLAGKPYEQYF
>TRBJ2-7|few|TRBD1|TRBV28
TGTGCCAGCAGCCCGGGACAGGGCTACGAGCAGTACTTC
CASSPGQGYEQYF
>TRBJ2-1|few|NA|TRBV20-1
TGCAGTGCTATCCAGTACGATGAGCAGTTCTTC
CSAIQYDEQFF
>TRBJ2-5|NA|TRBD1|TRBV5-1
TGCGCCAGCAGCTTGGGACAGGGGGCCGAGACCCAGTACTTC
CASSLGQGAETQYF
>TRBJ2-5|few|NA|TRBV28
TGTGCCAGCAGTTCAAGGGAGACCCAGTACTTC
CASSSRETQYF
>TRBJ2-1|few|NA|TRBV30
TGTGCCTGGAGTCGACTAGAGGGCGGTGAGCAGTTCTTC
CAWSRLEGGEQFF
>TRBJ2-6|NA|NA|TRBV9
TGTGCCAGCAGCGTGGCGGGCTCTGGGGCCAACGTCCTGACTTTC
CASSVAGSGANVLTF
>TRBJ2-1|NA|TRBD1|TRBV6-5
TGTGCCAGCAGTGCCGGGACAGGAGTCAATGAGCAGTTCTTC
CASSAGTGVNEQFF
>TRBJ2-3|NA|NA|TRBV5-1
TGCGCCAGCAGCACCACAGATACGCAGTATTTT
CASSTTDTQYF
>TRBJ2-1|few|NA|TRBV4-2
TGTGCCAGCAGCCAAGAATCACAGGTCTCCTACAATGAGCAGTTCTTC
CASSQESQVSYNEQFF
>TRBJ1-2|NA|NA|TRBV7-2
TGTGCCAGCAGCTTAGGCCCGCCCTCAACCGTTGGGTATGGCTACACCTTC
CASSLGPPSTVGYGYTF
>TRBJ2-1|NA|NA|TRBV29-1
TGCAGCGTTGATCAGGTGAGCTCCTACAATGAGCAGTTCTTC
CSVDQVSSYNEQFF
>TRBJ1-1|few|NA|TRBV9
TGTGCCAGCAGCCGAGGGACGGAGAACACTGAAGCTTTCTTT
CASSRGTENTEAFF
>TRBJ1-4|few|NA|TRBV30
TGTGCCTGGAGTGTAGGTGAAAAACTGTTTTTT
CAWSVGEKLFF
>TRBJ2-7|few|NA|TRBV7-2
TGTGCCAGCAGCCGAAATCCCAACGAGCAGTACTTC
CASSRNPNEQYF
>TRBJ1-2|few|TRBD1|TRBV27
TGTGCCAGCAGTCGAGACAGGGGGATTTATGGCTACACCTTC
CASSRDRGIYGYTF
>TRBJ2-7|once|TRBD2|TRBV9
TGTGCCAGCAGCTTTAGCGGGGGCGAGCAGTACTTC
CASSFSGGEQYF
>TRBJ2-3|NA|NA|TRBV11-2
TGTGCCAGCAGCTTAGATACAAGAGATACGCAGTATTTT
CASSLDTRDTQYF
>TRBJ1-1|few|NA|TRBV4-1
TGCGCCAGCAGCCACCCAGTCGGGTCGGACACTGAAGCTTTCTTT
CASSHPVGSDTEAFF
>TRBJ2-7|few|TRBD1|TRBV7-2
TGTGCCAGCAGCTCGAGGACAGGGAGCTCCTACGAGCAGTACTTC
CASSSRTGSSYEQYF
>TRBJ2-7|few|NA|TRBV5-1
TGCGCCAGCAGCTTGGAAGGTTCCTACGAGCAGTACTTC
CASSLEGSYEQYF